The TCR beta chain described here comes from a study of technical replicates of blood from a handful of donors. Produced via immunoSEQ multiplex PCR; TCRdb's table is partial and in-frame only. The repertoire consists of over 75,000 clones, with approximately 97% occurring once and the leading ten covering more than 0.15%. This CDR3 has 12 amino acids. CDR1 and CDR2 (germline): MDHEN, SYDVKM. V was cut by 5 bases and J by 5 bases, with 9 bases left in between. Material for sequencing was T cells isolated from PBMCs. The receptor comes from a human donor in good health. The chain employs TRBV28 and TRBJ1-1, with D hard to call. As DNA, the CDR3 is TGTGCCAGCAGTGCGGGTCGGACTGAAGCTTTCTTT. This sequence encodes CASSAGRTEAFF.